This T cell receptor beta chain was sequenced for a study of low-dose radiotherapy and immunotherapy resistance in tumors. Study at large: Each fraction given to Cohort 2 every two weeks delivered 1 Gy, and the total reached 13 Gy over 26 weeks. Given every two weeks, intravenous cyclophosphamide 200 mg/m2 preceded radiation and immunotherapy by one day.

First-strand cDNA used TRAV- and TRBV-specific primers, covering alpha and beta chains. Over roughly 19 PCR cycles, TCRs were amplified from a constant-region primer and V-primer adapter. TCRdb recomputed calls from the reads with MiXCR, one row per CDR3 protein. The sample lists roughly 17,000 distinct CDR3 sequences; 70% to 80% were seen once. V lost 1 base, J lost 7 bases, and 6 bases stayed unmatched. CDR1 SGHRS and CDR2 YFSETQ come from the germline V gene. The CDR3 is 14 residues long. Donors received a regimen that comprised nivolumab, ipilimumab, aspirin, low-dose cyclophosphamide and low-dose radiotherapy.

The clonotype comes from a human donor with advanced metastatic prostate, ovarian, gallbladder or colorectal cancer (not recorded which). This table probably holds off-target reads from a library built for another chain. This chain links TRBV5-1 with TRBJ1-2, with TRBD1 matching over 8 bases. CDR3 sequence reads: CASSLQGAHSGYTF. The CDR3 nucleotides read TGCGCCAGCAGCTTGCAGGGGGCGCACAGTGGCTACACCTTC.